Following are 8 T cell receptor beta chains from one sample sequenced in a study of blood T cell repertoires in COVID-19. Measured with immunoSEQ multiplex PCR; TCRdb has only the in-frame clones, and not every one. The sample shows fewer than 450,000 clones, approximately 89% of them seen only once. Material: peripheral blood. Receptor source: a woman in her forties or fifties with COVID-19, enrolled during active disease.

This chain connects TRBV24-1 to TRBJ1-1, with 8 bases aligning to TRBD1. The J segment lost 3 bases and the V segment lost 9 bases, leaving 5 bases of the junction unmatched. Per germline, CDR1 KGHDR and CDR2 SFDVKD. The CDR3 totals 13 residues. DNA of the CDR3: TGTGCCACCCGAGAGACAGGGGACACTGAAGCTTTCTTT. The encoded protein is CATRETGDTEAFF.

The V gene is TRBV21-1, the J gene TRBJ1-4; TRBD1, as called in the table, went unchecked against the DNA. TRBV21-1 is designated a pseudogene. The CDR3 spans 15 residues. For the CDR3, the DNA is TGTGCCAGCAGCGTGGACAGCCGGACGGACGAAAAACTGTTTTTT. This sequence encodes CASSVDSRTDEKLFF.

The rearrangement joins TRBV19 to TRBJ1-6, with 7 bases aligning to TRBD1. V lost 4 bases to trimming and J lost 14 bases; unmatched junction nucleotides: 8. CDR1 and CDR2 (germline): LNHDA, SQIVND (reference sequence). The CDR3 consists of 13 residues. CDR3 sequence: CASSTSDREALHF. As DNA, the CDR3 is TGTGCCAGTAGTACCTCCGACAGGGAGGCCCTCCACTTT.

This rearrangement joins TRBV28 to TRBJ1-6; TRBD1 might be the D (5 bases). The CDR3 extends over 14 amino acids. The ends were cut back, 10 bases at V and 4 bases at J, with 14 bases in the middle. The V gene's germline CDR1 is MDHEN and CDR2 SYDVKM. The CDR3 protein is CATKGSLYNSPLHF. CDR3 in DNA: TGTGCCACCAAGGGGTCTTTATATAATTCACCCCTCCACTTT.

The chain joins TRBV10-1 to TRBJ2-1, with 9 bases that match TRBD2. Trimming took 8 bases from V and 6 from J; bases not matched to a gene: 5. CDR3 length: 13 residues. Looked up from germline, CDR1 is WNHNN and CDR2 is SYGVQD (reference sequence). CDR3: CASRGGAGNEQFF. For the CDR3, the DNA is TGCGCCAGCCGCGGGGGGGCCGGCAATGAGCAGTTCTTC.

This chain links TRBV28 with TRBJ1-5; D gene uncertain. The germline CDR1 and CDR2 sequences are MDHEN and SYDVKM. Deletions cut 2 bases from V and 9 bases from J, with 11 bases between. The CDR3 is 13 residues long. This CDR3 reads CASSLIPSGPQHF. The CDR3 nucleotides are TGTGCCAGCAGTTTAATACCTTCAGGGCCCCAGCATTTT.

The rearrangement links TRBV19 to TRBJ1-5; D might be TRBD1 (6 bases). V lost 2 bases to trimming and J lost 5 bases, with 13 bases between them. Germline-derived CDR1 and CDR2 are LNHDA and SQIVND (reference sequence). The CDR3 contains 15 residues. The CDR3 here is CASSIWDISDQPQHF. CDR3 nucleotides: TGTGCCAGTAGTATATGGGACATCTCCGATCAGCCCCAGCATTTT.

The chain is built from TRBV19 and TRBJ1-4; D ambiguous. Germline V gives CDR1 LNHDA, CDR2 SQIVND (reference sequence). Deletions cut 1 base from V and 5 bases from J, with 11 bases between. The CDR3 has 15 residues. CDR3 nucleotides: TGTGCCAGTAGTATAGCTGGGCTACCAAATGAAAAACTGTTTTTT. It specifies CASSIAGLPNEKLFF. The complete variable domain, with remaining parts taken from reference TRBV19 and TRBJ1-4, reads DGGITQSPKYLFRKEGQNVTLSCEQNLNHDAMYWYRQDPGQGLRLIYYSQIVNDFQKGDIAEGYSVSREKKESFPLTVTSAQKNPTAFYLCASSIAGLPNEKLFFGSGTQLSVL.